The following is a TCR beta chain sequence with its context. The clone's antigen remains unknown. The sample holds no much larger clone one base away, and base qualities are not on file. TCR CDR3 regions were amplified from genomic DNA by multiplex PCR using the deep immunoSEQ assay. For each cell subset, the extracted genomic DNA was distributed evenly across all wells of several immunoSEQ 96-well plates, and each plate served as one replicate. For sorted subsets, approximately 200 ng of genomic DNA, equivalent to around 30,000 T cell genomes, went into each replicate PCR. The purified libraries were quantified using a Qubit 3.0 fluorometer, sized with a Bioanalyzer 2100, and then quantified again using the KAPA Library Quantification kit. Each immunoSEQ 96-well plate was sequenced on its own single-read 150-cycle Illumina NextSeq 550 flow cell. As for how the authors treated the data: Because only junctional sequences without quality scores were contained in the immunoSEQ output, filtering matching that applied to full-length reads could not be performed. Sequences were annotated with PyIR, a Python wrapper for IgBLAST v1.9, and V/J genes and CDR3 were assigned using IMGT germline references. Reads were removed for weak V/J assignments (E-value above 1e-6), missing CDR3, stop codons, out-of-frame junctions, or ambiguous translated residues. A V3J clonotype was defined by an identical inferred V gene, J gene, and CDR3 amino acid sequence. Percentage overlap between repertoires was computed as shared unique clonotypes divided by the size of the smaller repertoire. RTK rarefaction, the Chao1 estimator, and Recon v2.1 estimates of unobserved clonotypes were used to assess repertoire richness. OLGA was used to compute generation probabilities for all TCRbeta clonotypes that the gDNA method yielded from a few donors. TCRdb retrieved this table from immuneACCESS and kept in-frame rearrangements only. Not all clones are present; in checked studies, unresolved V genes account for under half, and no reason is known for the remainder. That table supplies the V and J calls and clone size; D and trimming were determined from the DNA. For this sample there are more than 2 million clones; approximately 92% appear just once. Over 1.5% of the sample rests with the top ten.

The entry originates in a study of shared clonotypes between healthy human individuals (dated by TCRdb to about 2020). At the level of the whole study: The cohort comprised a couple of women and a few men aged 18 to 49 years. The study deeply sequenced blood TCR repertoires of five healthy adults to estimate repertoire size and the extent of clonotype sharing between individuals. For each donor, CD4 naive and CD4 memory were each given three plates, CD8 naive was given two plates, and CD8 memory was given one plate. Different laboratories and diverse techniques were used to prepare libraries and sequence TCR repertoires, to increase sequencing depth and limit assay-specific biases. Per donor, leukapheresis produced somewhere between about 0.8 and 9.5 billion PBMCs. Study-wide conclusions, independent of this receptor: Compared with non-shared clonotypes, the clonotypes found in all four sorted-subset donors had higher generation probabilities. Incomplete sequencing was indicated by rarefaction of sorted-subset datasets, despite the large sequencing depth. Estimated clonotype richness was generally larger for naive than for memory subsets. Based on pairwise subsampling, the degree of clonotype sharing among donors was expected to be affected by sequencing depth. Across four donors, approximately 5% of naive CD4, more than 3% of naive CD8, around 2.5% of memory CD4, and over 0.35% of memory CD8 clonotypes were shared. Only blood was sampled, and tissue TCR repertoires likely differ from those in blood. Because the study included a small number of donors, the genetic and exposure-history diversity represented was limited.

For the CD8 naive samples, CD45RO-negative cells were positively selected for CCR7, yielding a CD45RA+CCR7+ population from which TemRA cells were excluded. Donors were healthy HIV-negative adults with no recently reported acute infections or vaccinations. All donors were Caucasian adults living in Nashville, Tennessee, USA. After blood collection by leukapheresis, PBMCs were isolated using Ficoll-Histopaque density gradient centrifugation and then cryopreserved in the vapor phase of liquid nitrogen. Analytical flow cytometry was used to check the purity and quantity of every magnetically sorted T cell population. Genomic DNA was isolated from every sorted fraction and measured by UV absorbance on a Nanodrop 2000c. The TCR comes from a man between 18 and 35 years old in good health. Some clones in this sample may be carry-over from other donors' samples. Sequencing input: naive CD8+ T cells from PBMCs. The intended sense of this specimen's cell subset or site label: CD45RA+CCR7+.

The CDR3 region: CASSDPGQDHHEKLFF. At the DNA level, the sequence is TGTGCCAGCAGCGACCCCGGACAGGACCACCATGAAAAACTGTTTTTT. The sequence is built from TRBV9 and TRBJ1-4, with 7 central nucleotides matching TRBD1. CDR3 length: 16 amino acids, cysteine to phenylalanine. The entry retains the CDR3 DNA only, 48 bases that are in frame from base 1. Here V drops 3 bases and J drops 6 bases, and the junction holds 11 bases not matched to any gene. CDR1 and CDR2 are drawn from the germline V gene: SGDLS, YYNGEE. Here the CDR3 is joined to the reference TRBV9 and TRBJ1-4 genes, and the full variable domain is: DSGVTQTPKHLITATGQRVTLRCSPRSGDLSVYWYQQSLDQGLQFLIQYYNGEERAKGNILERFSAQQFPDLHSELNLSSLELGDSALYFCASSDPGQDHHEKLFFGSGTQLSVL.